The rows below give T cell receptor beta chains drawn from one sample of a study of T cell changes during pregnancy in multiple sclerosis. Some clones are missing from TCRdb's copy, which holds only in-frame ones; the method was immunoSEQ multiplex PCR. The profile shows 60,000 or so clones, about 90% of them singletons. The sequenced sample was CD4+ T cells from peripheral blood mononuclear cells, obtained after pregnancy. The origin of the receptors is a female donor in good health, enrolled as a control in a pregnancy study. Both conserved end residues are part of each CDR3. D genes are given only for firm matches.

cdr3_nt cdr3_aa v_call d_call j_call
TGTGCCAGCAGTGGACAAGTTGGAGAGACCCAGTACTTC CASSGQVGETQYF TRBV6-4 NA TRBJ2-5
TGCAGCGTTGACGGTCAGACCCCGGGGGAAAAACTGTTTTTT CSVDGQTPGEKLFF TRBV29-1 NA TRBJ1-4
TGTGCCAGCCGCAAGCTGTCTGCGGGACAGGGTAAAGGTGGGGCCAACGTCCTGACTTTC CASRKLSAGQGKGGANVLTF TRBV5-4 TRBD1 TRBJ2-6
TGTGCCAGCAGCTCAGGACTAACCTACCAAGAGACCCAGTACTTC CASSSGLTYQETQYF TRBV7-9 NA TRBJ2-5
TGTGCCAGCAGCACCCGGACAGGGGGCTATGGCTACACCTTC CASSTRTGGYGYTF TRBV7-2 TRBD1 TRBJ1-2
TGTGCCAGCAGAGGACTGAGCTTGGATACGCAGTATTTT CASRGLSLDTQYF TRBV6-6 NA TRBJ2-3
TGTGCCAGCAGCCCCCGTGAGGCCTATGGCTACACCTTC CASSPREAYGYTF TRBV9 NA TRBJ1-2
TGTGCCAGCAGCTTGGTCTTAGGGGCCCACTATGGCTACACCTTC CASSLVLGAHYGYTF TRBV5-6 NA TRBJ1-2
TGTGCCAGCAGCTTTGCCACGACAGCGAGAAACTATGGCTACACCTTC CASSFATTARNYGYTF TRBV7-2 NA TRBJ1-2
TGCGCCAGCAGGTCCGAACTTTACTCTGGGGCCAACGTCCTGACTTTC CASRSELYSGANVLTF TRBV5-1 NA TRBJ2-6
TGTGCCAGCAGCTTACAGGGAGGGAACACTGAAGCTTTCTTT CASSLQGGNTEAFF TRBV11-2 NA TRBJ1-1
TGTGCCAGCAGTGAAGGGGCAGGGGGGCATCAGCCCCAGCATTTT CASSEGAGGHQPQHF TRBV6-1 TRBD1 TRBJ1-5
TGTGCCAGCTCACCACGGGCAGAAGATGGCTACACCTTC CASSPRAEDGYTF TRBV18 NA TRBJ1-2
TGTGCCAGCAGTTACTTTCCCGCGGGACAGGGGGAGACCCAGTACTTC CASSYFPAGQGETQYF TRBV6-5 TRBD1 TRBJ2-5
TGTGCCTGGAGTGGAGGCAGGGTGGTCACAGATACGCAGTATTTT CAWSGGRVVTDTQYF TRBV30 NA TRBJ2-3
TGTGCCAGCAGCTTAATAAGCGGGGGCACAGATACGCAGTATTTT CASSLISGGTDTQYF TRBV7-2 TRBD2 TRBJ2-3